One sample yielded the 9 T cell receptor beta chains listed below, sequenced in a study of blood T cell repertoires in COVID-19. The method was immunoSEQ multiplex PCR; TCRdb's version includes in-frame clones alone and lacks a portion of them. The sample holds over 100,000 clones, around nine tenths seen once. Specimen: peripheral blood. All receptors come from a man aged 40-55 years with acute or convalescent COVID-19.

This chain uses TRBV3-1 (or the pseudogene TRBV3-2) with TRBJ1-2, with D possibly TRBD1 on 5 matching bases. The CDR3 sequence is 14 residues long. The V end lost 0 bases, the J end lost 8 bases, and 13 bases lay between the germline ends. Per germline, CDR1 LGHDT and CDR2 YNNKEL (reference sequence). The CDR3 nucleotides read TGTGCCAGCAGCCAAGACACATCAGGGTTAGGCTACACCTTC. It encodes CASSQDTSGLGYTF.

The V and J genes are TRBV6-5 and TRBJ1-2, with a tentative D call TRBD1 (5 bases). Trimming shortened V by 2 bases and J by 4 bases, and 8 bases separated the two germline ends. Germline CDR1 reads MNHEY; CDR2 reads SVGAGI. The CDR3 has 13 residues. This chain's CDR3 is CASSYPGGYGYTF. In nucleotides, the CDR3 is TGTGCCAGCAGTTACCCGGGGGGCTATGGCTACACCTTC.

The genes are TRBV30 and TRBJ2-3; weak D call: TRBD2 (7 bases). V lost 4 bases to trimming and J lost 4 bases, with 9 bases between them. Germline CDR1 is GTSNPN and CDR2 is SVGIG (reference sequence). CDR3 length: 12 residues. The DNA of the CDR3 is TGTGCCTGGAAAGGGGGGGCAGATACGCAGTATTTT. The encoded protein is CAWKGGADTQYF.

The chain joins TRBV5-6 to TRBJ1-4; 9 bases agree with TRBD1. The CDR3 loop spans 14 amino acids. Trimming cost V 0 bases and J 12 bases; bases outside gene matches: 6. Germline V gives CDR1 SGHDT, CDR2 YYEEEE. The CDR3 protein is CASSLGGQGNQLFF. In nucleotides, the CDR3 is TGTGCCAGCAGCTTGGGGGGACAGGGAAACCAACTGTTTTTT. Filled out from reference TRBV5-6 and TRBJ1-4, the complete variable domain reads DAGVTQSPTHLIKTRGQQVTLRCSPKSGHDTVSWYQQALGQGPQFIFQYYEEEERQRGNFPDRFSGHQFPNYSSELNVNALLLGDSALYLCASSLGGQGNQLFFGSGTQLSVL.

With respect to this clone: This sample also contains other DNA sequences that code for the same CDR3. V and J are TRBV7-3 and TRBJ2-2; no firm D call. This CDR3 has 14 amino acids. From germline, CDR1 is SGHTA and CDR2 FQGTGA. The V end was cut by 0 bases, the J end by 1 base, with 3 bases between. DNA of the CDR3: TGTGCCAGCAGCTTAACGCGGAACACCGGGGAGCTGTTTTTT. Its protein is CASSLTRNTGELFF.

This chain joins TRBV10-3 and TRBJ1-2; D is uncertain. The V end was cut by 4 bases, the J end by 7 bases, with 10 bases between. Germline-derived CDR1 and CDR2 are ENHRY and SYGVKD. CDR3 length: 12 residues. The CDR3 sequence is CAISGANGGYTF. The CDR3 nucleotides read TGTGCCATCAGTGGGGCCAATGGTGGCTACACCTTC.

This rearrangement joins TRBV15 to TRBJ1-4; the D gene is possibly TRBD1 (5 bases). This CDR3 has 14 residues. With 2 bases removed from V and 6 bases from J, the gap between germline ends came to 10 bases. The V gene's germline CDR1 is LNHNV and CDR2 YYDKDF (reference sequence). The CDR3: CATSRRQSYEKLFF. CDR3 nucleotides: TGTGCCACCAGCAGAAGACAGAGTTATGAAAAACTGTTTTTT.

The V gene is TRBV9, the J gene TRBJ2-7; 7 bases are a match to TRBD2. The trim removed 4 bases at V and 3 bases at J, leaving 4 bases unmatched. The length of the CDR3 is 13 residues. Germline assignment: CDR1 SGDLS and CDR2 YYNGEE. The CDR3 region has the DNA TGTGCCAGCAGCCTATCGGGGGGCTACGAGCAGTACTTC. Translated: CASSLSGGYEQYF.

The chain employs TRBV7-2 and TRBJ1-3; D is uncertain. The CDR3 runs to 15 residues. Germline V CDR1 and CDR2: SGHTA, FQGNSA. The V gene lost 3 bases and the J gene lost 0 bases, with 9 bases spanning the gap. CDR3 bases: TGTGCCAGCAGCTTTGGCATGCACTCTGGAAACACCATATATTTT. Translated, it gives CASSFGMHSGNTIYF.